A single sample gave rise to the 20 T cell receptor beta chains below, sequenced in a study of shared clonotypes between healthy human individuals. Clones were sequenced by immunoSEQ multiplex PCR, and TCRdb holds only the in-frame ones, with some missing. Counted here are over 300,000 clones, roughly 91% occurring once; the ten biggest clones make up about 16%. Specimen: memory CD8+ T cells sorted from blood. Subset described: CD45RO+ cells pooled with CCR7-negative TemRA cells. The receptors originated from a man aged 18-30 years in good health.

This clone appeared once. The CDR3 DNA sequence: TGCGCCAGCAGTACCGGCTCTGAAGCTTTCTTT. This gives the protein CASSTGSEAFF. The chain joins TRBV4-3 to TRBJ1-1; D uncertain. Germline CDR1 is LGHNA and CDR2 is YSLEER. The CDR3 has 11 residues. The V end lost 6 bases, the J end lost 6 bases, and 8 bases lay between the germline ends.

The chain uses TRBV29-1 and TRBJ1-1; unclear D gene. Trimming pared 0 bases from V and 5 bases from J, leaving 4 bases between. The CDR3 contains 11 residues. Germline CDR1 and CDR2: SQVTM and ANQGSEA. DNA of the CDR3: TGCAGCGTTGAAGATCTAACTGAAGCTTTCTTT. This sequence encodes CSVEDLTEAFF.

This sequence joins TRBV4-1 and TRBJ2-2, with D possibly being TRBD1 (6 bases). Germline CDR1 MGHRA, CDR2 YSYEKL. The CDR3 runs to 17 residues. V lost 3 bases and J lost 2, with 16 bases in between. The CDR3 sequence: CASSHDPETGNTGELFF. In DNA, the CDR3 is TGCGCCAGCAGCCATGACCCCGAGACAGGTAACACCGGGGAGCTGTTTTTT.

Written as DNA, the CDR3 is TGCGCCAGCAGCCCCTGGTATGGGGCTAGGGGCTACGAGCAGTACTTC. Residues: CASSPWYGARGYEQYF. The rearrangement links TRBV4-1 to TRBJ2-7; D is perhaps TRBD1 (5 bases). The germline CDR1 and CDR2 sequences are MGHRA and YSYEKL. There are 16 residues in the CDR3. V was pared by 4 bases and J by 3 bases, with 19 bases between.

The CDR3 loop reads CASWGFSSSGANVLTF. The CDR3 DNA reads TGTGCCAGCTGGGGGTTTTCGAGCTCTGGGGCCAACGTCCTGACTTTC. V and J are TRBV28 and TRBJ2-6, with D perhaps assigned TRBD1 or TRBD2 (5 bases each). Trimming pared 8 bases from V and 0 bases from J, leaving 14 bases between. The CDR3 totals 16 residues. The germline V gene encodes CDR1 MDHEN and CDR2 SYDVKM. Supplemented by reference TRBV28 and TRBJ2-6, the full variable domain reads DVKVTQSSRYLVKRTGEKVFLECVQDMDHENMFWYRQDPGLGLRLIYFSYDVKMKEKGDIPEGYSVSREKKERFSLILESASTNQTSMYLCASWGFSSSGANVLTFGAGSRLTVL.

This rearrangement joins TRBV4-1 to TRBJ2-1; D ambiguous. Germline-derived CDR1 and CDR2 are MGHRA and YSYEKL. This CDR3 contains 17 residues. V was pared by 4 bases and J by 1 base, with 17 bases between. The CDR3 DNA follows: TGCGCCAGCAGCCGAGACTTGGCACTTCGATCCTACAATGAGCAGTTCTTC. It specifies CASSRDLALRSYNEQFF.

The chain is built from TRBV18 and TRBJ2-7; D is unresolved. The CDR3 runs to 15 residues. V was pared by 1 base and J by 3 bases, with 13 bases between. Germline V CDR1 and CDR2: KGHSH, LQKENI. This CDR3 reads CASSPRAFVFYEQYF. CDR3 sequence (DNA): TGTGCCAGCTCACCACGGGCTTTTGTCTTCTACGAGCAGTACTTC.

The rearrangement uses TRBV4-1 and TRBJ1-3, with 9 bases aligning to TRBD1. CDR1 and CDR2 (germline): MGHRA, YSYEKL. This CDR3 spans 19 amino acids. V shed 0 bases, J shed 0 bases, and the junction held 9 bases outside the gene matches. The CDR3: CASSQEEVRTGVSGNTIYF. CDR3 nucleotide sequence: TGCGCCAGCAGCCAAGAAGAGGTGAGGACAGGGGTCTCTGGAAACACCATATATTTT.

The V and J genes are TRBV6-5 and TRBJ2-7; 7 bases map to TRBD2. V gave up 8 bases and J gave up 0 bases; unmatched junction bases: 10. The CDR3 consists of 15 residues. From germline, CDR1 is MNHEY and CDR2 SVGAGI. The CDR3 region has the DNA TGTGCCAGCCGGGCATATTGGGAGGGCTCCTACGAGCAGTACTTC. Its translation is CASRAYWEGSYEQYF.

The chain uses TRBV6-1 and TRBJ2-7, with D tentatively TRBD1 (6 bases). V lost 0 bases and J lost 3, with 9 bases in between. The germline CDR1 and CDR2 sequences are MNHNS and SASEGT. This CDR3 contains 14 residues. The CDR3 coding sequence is TGTGCCAGCAGTGAAGCGGGGGCTGGCTACGAGCAGTACTTC. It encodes CASSEAGAGYEQYF.

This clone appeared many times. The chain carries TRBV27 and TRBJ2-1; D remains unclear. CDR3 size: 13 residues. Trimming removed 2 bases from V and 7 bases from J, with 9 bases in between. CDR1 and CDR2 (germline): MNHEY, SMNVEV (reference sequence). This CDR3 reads CASSLRGPNEQFF. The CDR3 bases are TGTGCCAGCAGTTTACGAGGTCCTAATGAGCAGTTCTTC.

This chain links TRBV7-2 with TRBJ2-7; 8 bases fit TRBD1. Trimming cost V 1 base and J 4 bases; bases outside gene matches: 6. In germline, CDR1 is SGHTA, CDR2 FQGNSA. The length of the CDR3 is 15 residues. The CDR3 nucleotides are TGTGCCAGCAGCTTAGTGGGGACAGGAGTTTACGAGCAGTACTTC. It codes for CASSLVGTGVYEQYF.

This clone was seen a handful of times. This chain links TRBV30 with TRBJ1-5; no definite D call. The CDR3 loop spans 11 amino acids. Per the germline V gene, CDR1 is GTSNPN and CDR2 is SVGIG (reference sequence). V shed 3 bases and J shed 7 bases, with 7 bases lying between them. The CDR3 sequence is CAWRVEQPQHF. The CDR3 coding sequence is TGTGCCTGGAGGGTCGAACAGCCCCAGCATTTT. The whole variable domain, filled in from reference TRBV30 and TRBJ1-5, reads SQTIHQWPATLVQPVGSPLSLECTVEGTSNPNLYWYRQAAGRGLQLLFYSVGIGQISSEVPQNLSASRPQDRQFILSSKKLLLSDSGFYLCAWRVEQPQHFGDGTRLSIL.

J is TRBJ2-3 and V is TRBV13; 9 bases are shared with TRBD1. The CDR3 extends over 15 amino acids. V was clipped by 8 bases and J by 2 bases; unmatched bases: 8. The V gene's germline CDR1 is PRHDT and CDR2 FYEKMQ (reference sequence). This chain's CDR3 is CASLSGTGTTDTQYF. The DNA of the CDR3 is TGTGCCAGCCTGTCCGGGACAGGGACCACAGATACGCAGTATTTT.

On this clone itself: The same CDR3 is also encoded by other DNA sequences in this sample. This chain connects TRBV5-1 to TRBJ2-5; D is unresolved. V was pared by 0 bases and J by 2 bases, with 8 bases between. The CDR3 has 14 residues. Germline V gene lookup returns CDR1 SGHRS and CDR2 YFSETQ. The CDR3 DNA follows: TGCGCCAGCAGCTTGGGGGCCTTTCAAGAGACCCAGTACTTC. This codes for CASSLGAFQETQYF.

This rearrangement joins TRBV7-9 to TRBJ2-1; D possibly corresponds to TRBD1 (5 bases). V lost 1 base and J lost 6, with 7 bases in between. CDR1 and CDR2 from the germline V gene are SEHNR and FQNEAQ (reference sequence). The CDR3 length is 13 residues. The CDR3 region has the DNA TGTGCCAGCAGCTTAGGGCAGGGCAATGAGCAGTTCTTC. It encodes CASSLGQGNEQFF.

CDR3: CASSLNLTNEKLFF. The CDR3 nucleotides read TGTGCCAGCAGCTTAAACCTTACTAATGAAAAACTGTTTTTT. The V gene is TRBV7-3, the J gene TRBJ1-4; no definite D call. The germline V gene encodes CDR1 SGHTA and CDR2 FQGTGA. CDR3 length equals 14 residues. V was shortened by 1 base and J by 2 bases, with 5 bases between the two germline ends.

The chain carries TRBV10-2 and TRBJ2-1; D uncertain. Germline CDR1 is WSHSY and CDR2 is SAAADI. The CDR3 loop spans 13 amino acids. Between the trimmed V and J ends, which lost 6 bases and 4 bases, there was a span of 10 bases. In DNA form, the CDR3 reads TGCGCCAGCAGGGTTGACCTTTACAATGAGCAGTTCTTC. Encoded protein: CASRVDLYNEQFF.

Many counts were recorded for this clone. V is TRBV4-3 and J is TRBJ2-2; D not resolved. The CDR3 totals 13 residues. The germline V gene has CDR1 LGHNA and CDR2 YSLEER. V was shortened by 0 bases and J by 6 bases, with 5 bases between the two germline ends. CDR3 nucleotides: TGCGCCAGCAGCCAAGAAAGGGCCGGGGAGCTGTTTTTT. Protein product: CASSQERAGELFF.

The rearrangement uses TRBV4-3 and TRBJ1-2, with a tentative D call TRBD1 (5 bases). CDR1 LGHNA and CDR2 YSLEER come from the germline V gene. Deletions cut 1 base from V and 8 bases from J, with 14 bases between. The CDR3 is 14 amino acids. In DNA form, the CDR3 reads TGCGCCAGCAGCCAAGTTGGGGACGGGCTCGGCTACACCTTC. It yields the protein CASSQVGDGLGYTF.